This entry is about one TCR beta chain. Antigen: not known. The entry originates in a study of T cell responses to AZD1222 COVID-19 vaccine. Points from the study as a whole: Among spike-specific TCRs, nearly half reportedly target unmutated variant regions. Among the donors, most were white British and more were female, and clonal diversity was possibly underestimated.

This CDR3 is 15 amino acids long. V lost 4 bases and J lost 0; bases outside the gene matches: 7. The germline gives CDR1 SGDLS, CDR2 YYNGEE. Sequencing was performed with immunoSEQ multiplex PCR; in TCRdb, only in-frame clones are kept and a portion is missing. The table has roughly 66,000 clones, 82% seen once; the top ten hold around 5%. The rearrangement uses TRBV9 and TRBJ2-7, with 7 positions matching TRBD1. Sequenced material: peripheral blood, taken on day 0 of AZD1222 vaccination. The sequence was collected from an adult in good health. The CDR3 region is CASSPSGQVSYEQYF. For the CDR3, the DNA is TGTGCCAGCAGCCCCTCCGGACAGGTCTCCTACGAGCAGTACTTC.